The 21 T cell receptor beta chains reported below all come from one sample, sequenced in a study of early T cells in non-severe SARS-CoV-2 infection. Each CDR3 protein gets one entry after TCRdb re-called the 5' RACE reads with MiXCR. Of roughly 63,000 distinct CDR3 sequences listed, roughly 13% are singletons. Sequenced input: whole blood. The receptor set was obtained from an adult who was a healthcare worker with PCR-confirmed SARS-CoV-2 infection or an uninfected control (not recorded which).

The chain has TRBV20-1 and TRBJ2-5; 7 bases map to TRBD2. V was pared by 6 bases and J by 1 base, with 5 bases of the junction left unmatched. This CDR3 comprises 13 residues. Looked up from germline, CDR1 is DFQATT and CDR2 is SNEGSKA (reference sequence). The DNA for the CDR3 is TGCAGTGCCGTCCGGGGGGTCCAAGAGACCCAGTACTTC. It translates to CSAVRGVQETQYF.

This clonotype turned up a few times. This chain uses TRBV29-1 with TRBJ1-2; D ambiguous. Per germline, CDR1 SQVTM and CDR2 ANQGSEA. The CDR3 consists of 12 residues. V was pared by 4 bases and J by 7 bases, with 13 bases between. CDR3: CSVVVRAGGYTF. CDR3 DNA sequence: TGCAGCGTTGTAGTGAGGGCGGGTGGCTACACCTTC.

At least ten counts were recorded for this clonotype. The chain carries TRBV7-6 and TRBJ2-2; 8 nucleotides agree with TRBD1. There are 16 residues in the CDR3. The trim removed 5 bases at V and 4 bases at J, leaving 9 bases unmatched. CDR1 is SGHVS, CDR2 FNYEAQ, per germline. Written as DNA, the CDR3 is TGTGCCAGCAGCCGATCCGGACAGGGAGTCACCGGGGAGCTGTTTTTT. This codes for CASSRSGQGVTGELFF.

This clonotype has at least ten counts. The chain joins TRBV6-5 to TRBJ1-1; 9 nucleotides line up with TRBD1. Germline-derived CDR1 and CDR2 are MNHEY and SVGAGI. Trimming took 7 bases from V and 3 from J; bases not matched to a gene: 6. The CDR3 length is 14 residues. CDR3 nucleotides: TGTGCCAGCACCCTAGGACAGGGGCACACTGAAGCTTTCTTT. Translated, it gives CASTLGQGHTEAFF.

This clonotype was picked up a small number of times. The chain combines TRBV29-1 with TRBJ2-7; D gene unclear. Germline V gene lookup returns CDR1 SQVTM and CDR2 ANQGSEA. V was cut by 5 bases and J by 0 bases, with 5 bases left in between. The CDR3 sequence is 11 residues long. CDR3 bases: TGCAGCGTTACTACCTCCTACGAGCAGTACTTC. It specifies CSVTTSYEQYF.

This chain links TRBV5-5 with TRBJ2-3, with 8 bases aligning to TRBD1. Trimming at V came to 0 bases and at J to 2 bases, leaving 5 bases not matched to a gene. This CDR3 comprises 16 residues. CDR1 and CDR2 (germline): SGHKS, YYEKEE (reference sequence). The CDR3 here is CASSLGLGQDTDTQYF. DNA of the CDR3: TGTGCCAGCAGCTTGGGTCTGGGACAGGACACAGATACGCAGTATTTT.

This clonotype showed up many times. This sequence joins TRBV3-1 and TRBJ1-2; D uncertain. The germline CDR1 and CDR2 sequences are LGHDT and YNNKEL (reference sequence). This CDR3 has 13 residues. Deletions cut 2 bases from V and 6 bases from J, with 10 bases between. In DNA, the CDR3 is TGTGCCAGCAGCCAACCCCTTTGGAATGGCTACACCTTC. This codes for CASSQPLWNGYTF.

The chain recombines TRBV29-1 with TRBJ1-1, with D hard to call. The CDR3 is made up of 12 amino acids. Germline V lookup: CDR1 SQVTM, CDR2 ANQGSEA. The germline V and J ends were trimmed by 4 bases and 0 bases, with 6 bases remaining between them. CDR3 protein: CSVVPMNTEAFF. The CDR3 DNA sequence: TGCAGCGTTGTCCCGATGAACACTGAAGCTTTCTTT.

This clonotype was seen ten or more times. The V call is TRBV2, the J call TRBJ2-1; D is uncertain. Germline CDR1 and CDR2: SNHLY and FYNNEI. Trimming took 0 bases from V and 4 from J, leaving 10 bases between them. The CDR3 extends over 15 amino acids. The CDR3 sequence: CASSEAMGSYNEQFF. The CDR3 nucleotides are TGTGCCAGCAGTGAAGCAATGGGCAGTTACAATGAGCAGTTCTTC.

Many counts were recorded for this clonotype. This chain joins TRBV29-1 and TRBJ2-2, with TRBD1 matching 9 bases. Germline V gene data show CDR1 as SQVTM and CDR2 as ANQGSEA. This CDR3 has 14 amino acids. Trimming cost V 6 bases and J 4 bases; bases outside gene matches: 6. The CDR3 DNA is TGCAGCGTCGAGGACAGGGGAAGCACCGGGGAGCTGTTTTTT. This gives the protein CSVEDRGSTGELFF.

The CDR3 bases are TGTGCCAGCAGCCCCTCGGGGGGGGTTACCTACGAGCAGTACTTC. It codes for CASSPSGGVTYEQYF. The chain has TRBV9 and TRBJ2-7; 8 nucleotides agree with TRBD2. Germline V CDR1 and CDR2: SGDLS, YYNGEE. Trimming took 4 bases from V and 2 from J; bases not matched to a gene: 8. This CDR3 has 15 residues.

In its sample, this clonotype was seen many times. The V and J genes are TRBV4-1 and TRBJ2-5, with D uncertain. The CDR3 covers 14 residues. V lost 1 base to trimming and J lost 4 bases, with 10 bases between them. Germline V gene sequence: CDR1 MGHRA, CDR2 YSYEKL. In nucleotides, the CDR3 is TGCGCCAGCAGCCAAGCCGCTAGGAGAGAGACCCAGTACTTC. Protein: CASSQAARRETQYF.

This clonotype appeared many times. The gene calls are TRBV20-1 and TRBJ2-7; TRBD2 agrees at 8 bases. Germline V gives CDR1 DFQATT, CDR2 SNEGSKA (reference sequence). The CDR3 covers 18 residues. After removal of 6 bases from V and 0 bases from J, the junction contained 19 bases not matched to a gene. CDR3 bases: TGCAGTGCCTATCCAACCCGACGGACGGGGGGGTCCTCCTACGAGCAGTACTTC. Amino acids: CSAYPTRRTGGSSYEQYF.

The chain employs TRBV20-1 and TRBJ2-6; D possibly corresponds to TRBD1 (6 bases). CDR1 is DFQATT and CDR2 is SNEGSKA in the germline V gene (reference sequence). The CDR3 runs 14 residues. The germline V and J ends were trimmed by 3 bases and 0 bases, with 6 bases remaining between them. The CDR3 DNA is TGCAGTGCTAGGGACAGCTCTGGGGCCAACGTCCTGACTTTC. This codes for CSARDSSGANVLTF.

This clonotype was counted ten times or more. The chain carries TRBV6-2 or TRBV6-3 and TRBJ2-5; 11 nucleotides line up with TRBD2. The germline CDR1 and CDR2 sequences are MNHEY and SVGEGT. The CDR3 sequence is 16 residues long. V shed 7 bases, J shed 3 bases, and the junction held 10 bases outside the gene matches. CDR3 DNA: TGTGCCAGCACTAGGCCTAGCGGGGGGCGAGAAGAGACCCAGTACTTC. Translated: CASTRPSGGREETQYF.

Ten or more counts support this clonotype. CDR3 DNA sequence: TGTGCCAGCAGTCGGACTAGCCTTGAGCAGTTCTTC. This codes for CASSRTSLEQFF. This chain joins TRBV6-1 and TRBJ2-1, with 8 bases that match TRBD2. The CDR3 is 12 residues long. V lost 5 bases and J lost 9; bases outside the gene matches: 3. In germline, CDR1 is MNHNS, CDR2 SASEGT.

This clonotype was seen at least ten times. The CDR3 sequence: CASSLEATEAFF. The DNA for the CDR3 is TGTGCCAGCAGCTTAGAGGCGACTGAAGCTTTCTTT. The chain joins TRBV11-2 to TRBJ1-1, with D unclear. Trimming removed 0 bases at V and 5 bases at J, with 4 bases between. In germline, CDR1 is SGHAT, CDR2 FQNNGV. The CDR3 totals 12 residues.

This clonotype came up many times. The rearrangement joins TRBV6-2 or TRBV6-3 to TRBJ2-7, with 12 nucleotides matching TRBD2. The CDR3 contains 16 residues. Germline V lookup: CDR1 MNHEY, CDR2 SVGEGT. The V segment lost 2 bases and the J segment 6 bases; nucleotides outside the gene matches: 8. As DNA, the CDR3 is TGTGCCAGCAGTTACCCCCAACTAGCGGGGGGCTCCGAGCAGTACTTC. Translating gives CASSYPQLAGGSEQYF.

The chain joins TRBV7-2 to TRBJ1-6; 9 bases map to TRBD1. V shed 6 bases and J 10 bases; nucleotides not matched to a gene: 10. This CDR3 has 15 residues. CDR1 and CDR2 from the germline V gene are SGHTA and FQGNSA. The CDR3 loop reads CASSSPGQGYSPLHF. The DNA for the CDR3 is TGTGCCAGCAGTTCACCGGGACAGGGCTACTCACCCCTCCACTTT.

This clonotype has only a few counts. The chain carries TRBV20-1 and TRBJ1-1, with 10 bases aligning to TRBD1. Germline lookup yields CDR1 DFQATT and CDR2 SNEGSKA (reference sequence). The CDR3 has 15 residues. V was clipped by 2 bases and J by 3 bases; unmatched bases: 6. CDR3 residues: CSARWDRGFDTEAFF. CDR3 sequence (DNA): TGCAGTGCTAGATGGGACAGGGGTTTTGACACTGAAGCTTTCTTT.

The rearrangement joins TRBV6-2 or TRBV6-3 to TRBJ2-5; 14 nucleotides match TRBD2. The CDR3 runs 18 residues. Trimming at V came to 5 bases and at J to 3 bases, leaving 11 bases not matched to a gene. Germline values: CDR1 MNHEY, CDR2 SVGEGT. CDR3 protein: CASSRHPATSGREETQYF. The CDR3 nucleotides are TGTGCCAGCAGTCGACACCCCGCGACTAGCGGGAGGGAAGAGACCCAGTACTTC.